Reported below is one TCR beta chain. The CDR3 covers 12 residues. CDR1 and CDR2 from the germline V gene are SQVTM and ANQGSEA. This entry comes from a study of early stage breast cancer tumors. The method was immunoSEQ multiplex PCR; TCRdb's version includes in-frame clones alone and lacks a portion of them. The sample consists of some 20,000 clones, 80% to 90% of them appearing once. Sequences were obtained from blood. The sequence was collected from a person aged 70 to 79 with breast cancer. The V gene is TRBV29-1, the J gene TRBJ2-5; D may be TRBD1 (5 bases). The J call may be faulty, since TRBJ2-7 better matches the DNA end. The CDR3 reads CSVRQSSYEQYF. The CDR3 coding sequence is TGCAGCGTTAGACAGAGCTCCTACGAGCAGTACTTC.